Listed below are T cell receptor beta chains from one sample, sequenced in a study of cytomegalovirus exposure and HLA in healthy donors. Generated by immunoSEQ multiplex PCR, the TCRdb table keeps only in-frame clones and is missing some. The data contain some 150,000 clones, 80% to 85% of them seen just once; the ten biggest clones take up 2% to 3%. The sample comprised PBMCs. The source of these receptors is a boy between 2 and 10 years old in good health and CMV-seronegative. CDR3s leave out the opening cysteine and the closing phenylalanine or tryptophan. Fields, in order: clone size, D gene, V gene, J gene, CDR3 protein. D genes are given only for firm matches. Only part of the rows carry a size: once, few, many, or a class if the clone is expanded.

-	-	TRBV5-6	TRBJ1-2	ASSRTWGRTGGYGYT
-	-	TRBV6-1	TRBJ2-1	ASSEVHFTSPYNEQF
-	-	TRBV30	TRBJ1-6	AWGPDNSPLH
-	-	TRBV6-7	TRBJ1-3	ASSYSPPDGGAAGNTIY
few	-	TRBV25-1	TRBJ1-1	ASSVGQPNTEAF
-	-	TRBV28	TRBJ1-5	ASNTYGLQGGHQPQH
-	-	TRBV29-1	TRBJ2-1	SVVLNTWGPYNEQF
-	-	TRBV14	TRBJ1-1	ASSHVQGGEAF
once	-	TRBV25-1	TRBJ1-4	ASSGALGATNEKLF
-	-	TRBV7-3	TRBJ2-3	ASSLTGLYTDTQY
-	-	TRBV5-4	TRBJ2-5	ASSLVRGQETQY
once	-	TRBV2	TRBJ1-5	ASAKQGGNRPQH
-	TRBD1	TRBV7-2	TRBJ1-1	ASTLGQGSAEAF
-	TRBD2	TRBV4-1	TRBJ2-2	ASSPLTSGYTGELF
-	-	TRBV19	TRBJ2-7	ASSISWRTAVYEQY
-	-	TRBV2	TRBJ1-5	ASSEELAGCLGNQPQH
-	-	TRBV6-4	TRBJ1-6	ASSGETGSPLH
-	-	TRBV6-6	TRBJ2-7	ASSPPPGEQY
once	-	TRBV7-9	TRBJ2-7	ASSLYYEQY
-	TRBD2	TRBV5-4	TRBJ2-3	ASNPLAAHSTDTQY
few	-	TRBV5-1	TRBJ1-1	ASSSSVEAF
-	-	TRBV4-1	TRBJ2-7	ASSQVGAYEQY
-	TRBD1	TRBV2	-	ASSGDRGVPYEQY
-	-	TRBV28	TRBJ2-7	ASSFALIAYEQY
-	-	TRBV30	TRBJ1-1	AWSKLTVMNTEAF
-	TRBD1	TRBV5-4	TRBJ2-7	ASSQGTGEIYEQY
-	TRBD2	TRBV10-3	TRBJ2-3	AISESLPGTSGSKGSDTQY
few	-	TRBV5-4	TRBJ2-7	ASSPRDGSYEQY
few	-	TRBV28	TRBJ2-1	ASSPSPGLDWFDEQF
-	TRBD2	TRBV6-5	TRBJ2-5	ASSYSAGGPETQY
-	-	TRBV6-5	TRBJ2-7	ASSLQLEQY
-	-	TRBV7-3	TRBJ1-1	ASSSYGTGRDGAF
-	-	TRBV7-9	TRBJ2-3	ASSSAGAGAKHTQY
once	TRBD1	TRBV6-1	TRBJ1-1	ASSEIGQGGGTEAF
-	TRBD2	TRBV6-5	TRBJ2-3	ASSYSGTSGSHTQY
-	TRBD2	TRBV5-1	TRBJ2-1	ASSFTSGGGNEQF
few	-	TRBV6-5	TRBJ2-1	ASSYQGGSYNEQF
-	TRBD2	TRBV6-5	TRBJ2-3	ASSFSGKFTDTQY
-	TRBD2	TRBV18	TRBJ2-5	ASSQQPGLQETQY
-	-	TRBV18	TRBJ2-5	ASSPNFQSQETQY
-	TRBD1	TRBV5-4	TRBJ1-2	ASSIPGQGNYGYT
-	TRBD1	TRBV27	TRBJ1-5	ATRDRGRDQPQH
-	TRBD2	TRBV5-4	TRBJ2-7	ASSSTSGMPYEQY
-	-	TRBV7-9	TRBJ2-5	ASSLWTGPQETQY
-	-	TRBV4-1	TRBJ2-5	ASSQVAQETQY